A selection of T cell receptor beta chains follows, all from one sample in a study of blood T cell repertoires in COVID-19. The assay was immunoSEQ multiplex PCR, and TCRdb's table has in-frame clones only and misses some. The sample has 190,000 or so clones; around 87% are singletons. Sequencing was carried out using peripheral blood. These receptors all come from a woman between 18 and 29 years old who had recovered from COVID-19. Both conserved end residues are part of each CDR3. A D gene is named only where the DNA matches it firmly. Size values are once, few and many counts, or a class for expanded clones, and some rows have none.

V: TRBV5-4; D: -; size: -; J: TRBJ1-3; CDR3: CASSLDAHSGNTIYF; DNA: TGTGCCAGCAGCTTGGATGCGCACTCTGGAAACACCATATATTTT
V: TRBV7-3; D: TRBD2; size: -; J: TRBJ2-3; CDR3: CASSKGRGTDTQYF; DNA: TGTGCCAGCAGCAAGGGGAGGGGCACAGATACGCAGTATTTT
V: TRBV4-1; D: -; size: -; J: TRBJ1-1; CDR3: CASSQKSPDVEGATEAFF; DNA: TGCGCCAGCAGCCAAAAGTCCCCAGATGTGGAGGGAGCGACTGAAGCTTTCTTT
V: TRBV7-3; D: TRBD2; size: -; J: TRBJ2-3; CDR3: CASSLTIAGGAGATDTQYF; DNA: TGTGCCAGCAGCTTAACCATAGCGGGAGGGGCGGGGGCCACAGATACGCAGTATTTT
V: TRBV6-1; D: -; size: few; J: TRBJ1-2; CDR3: CASSEGPGMTYGYTF; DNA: TGTGCCAGCAGTGAAGGACCGGGGATGACCTATGGCTACACCTTC
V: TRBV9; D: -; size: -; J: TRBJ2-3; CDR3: CASSVLSGQNTDTQYF; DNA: TGTGCCAGCAGCGTACTCAGCGGCCAAAACACAGATACGCAGTATTTT
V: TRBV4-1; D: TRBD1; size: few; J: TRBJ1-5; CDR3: CASSQPIPGTGKREDNQPQHF; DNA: TGCGCCAGCAGCCAACCTATCCCCGGGACAGGGAAGAGGGAGGACAATCAGCCCCAGCATTTT
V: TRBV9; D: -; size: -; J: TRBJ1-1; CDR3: CASSRPGSPNTEAFF; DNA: TGTGCCAGCAGCCGACCGGGGTCCCCGAACACTGAAGCTTTCTTT
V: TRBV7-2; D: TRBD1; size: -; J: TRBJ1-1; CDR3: CASSSRTGGGTEAFF; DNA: TGTGCCAGCAGCTCACGGACAGGGGGCGGCACTGAAGCTTTCTTT
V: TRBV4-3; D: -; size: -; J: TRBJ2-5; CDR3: CASSQDLSFGETQYF; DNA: TGCGCCAGCAGCCAAGATCTAAGTTTTGGAGAGACCCAGTACTTC
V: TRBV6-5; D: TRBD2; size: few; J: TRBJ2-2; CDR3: CASSQREGRTGELFF; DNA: TGTGCCAGCAGCCAGCGGGAGGGCCGCACCGGGGAGCTGTTTTTT
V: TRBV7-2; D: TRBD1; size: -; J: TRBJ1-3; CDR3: CASTSGGRSGNTIYF; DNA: TGTGCCAGCACCTCAGGGGGCCGCTCTGGAAACACCATATATTTT
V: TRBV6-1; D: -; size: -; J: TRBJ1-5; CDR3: CASSEYLVLAGGPDQPQHF; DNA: TGTGCCAGCAGTGAATATCTCGTATTGGCAGGAGGTCCGGATCAGCCCCAGCATTTT
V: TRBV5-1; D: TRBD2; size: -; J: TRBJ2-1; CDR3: CASSPSGTSGDNEQFF; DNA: TGCGCCAGCAGCCCATCCGGGACTAGCGGGGACAATGAGCAGTTCTTC
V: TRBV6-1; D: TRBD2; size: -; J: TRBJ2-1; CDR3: CASSDGPGLAVHNEQFF; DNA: TGTGCCAGCAGTGACGGTCCGGGACTAGCGGTTCACAATGAGCAGTTCTTC
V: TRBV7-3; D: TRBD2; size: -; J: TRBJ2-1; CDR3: CASSSSGGDDNEQFF; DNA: TGTGCCAGCAGCTCGAGCGGGGGGGACGACAATGAGCAGTTCTTC
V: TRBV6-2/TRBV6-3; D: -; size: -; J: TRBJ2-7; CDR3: CASSYSGQKNTYEQYF; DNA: TGTGCCAGCAGTTACTCTGGACAGAAGAATACCTACGAGCAGTACTTC
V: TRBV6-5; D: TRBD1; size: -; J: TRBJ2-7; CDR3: CATRDRGAYEQYF; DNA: TGTGCCACCCGGGACAGGGGGGCCTACGAGCAGTACTTC
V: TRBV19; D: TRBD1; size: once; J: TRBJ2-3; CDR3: CASSSMRGLWTDTQYF; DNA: TGTGCCAGTAGTTCAATGAGGGGGCTCTGGACAGATACGCAGTATTTT
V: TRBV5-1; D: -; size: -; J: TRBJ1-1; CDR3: CASSLAAGTEAFF; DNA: TGCGCCAGCAGCTTGGCAGCGGGCACTGAAGCTTTCTTT
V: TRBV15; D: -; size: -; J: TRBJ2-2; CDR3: CATATRGLFGELFF; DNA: TGTGCCACCGCCACCAGGGGCCTCTTCGGGGAGCTGTTTTTT
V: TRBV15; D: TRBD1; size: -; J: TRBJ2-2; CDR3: CATSADRDVGELFF; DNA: TGTGCCACCAGCGCCGACAGGGATGTTGGGGAGCTGTTTTTT
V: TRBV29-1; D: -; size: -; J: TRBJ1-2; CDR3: CSVEEPQADNYGYTF; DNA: TGCAGCGTTGAAGAACCACAGGCCGATAACTATGGCTACACCTTC
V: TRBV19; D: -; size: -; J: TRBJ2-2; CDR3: CASSIGGRRTGELFF; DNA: TGTGCCAGTAGTATAGGAGGGCGTCGCACCGGGGAGCTGTTTTTT
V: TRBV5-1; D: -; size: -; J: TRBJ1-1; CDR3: CASSLGAYTEAFF; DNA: TGCGCCAGCAGCTTGGGGGCGTACACTGAAGCTTTCTTT
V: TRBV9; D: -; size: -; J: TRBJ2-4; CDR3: CASSPPSSGNIQYF; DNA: TGTGCCAGCAGCCCCCCTTCTTCGGGAAACATTCAGTACTTC
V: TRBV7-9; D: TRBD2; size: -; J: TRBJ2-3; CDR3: CASSFYTSGGATDTQYF; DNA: TGTGCCAGCAGCTTTTACACTAGCGGGGGGGCCACAGATACGCAGTATTTT
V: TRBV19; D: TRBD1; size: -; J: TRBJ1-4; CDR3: CASSKAGQGFEKLFF; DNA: TGTGCCAGTAGTAAGGCCGGACAGGGGTTTGAAAAACTGTTTTTT
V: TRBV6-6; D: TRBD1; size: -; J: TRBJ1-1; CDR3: CASSPPGGGRLNTEAFF; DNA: TGTGCCAGCAGTCCCCCAGGGGGCGGTAGGTTGAACACTGAAGCTTTCTTT
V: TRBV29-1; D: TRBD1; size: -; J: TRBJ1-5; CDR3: CSVQGTGTGQPQHF; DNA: TGCAGCGTTCAGGGGACAGGGACAGGTCAGCCCCAGCATTTT
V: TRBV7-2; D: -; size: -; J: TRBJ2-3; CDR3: CASSLVSGVFPDTQYF; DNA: TGTGCCAGCAGCTTAGTGTCGGGAGTCTTCCCAGATACGCAGTATTTT
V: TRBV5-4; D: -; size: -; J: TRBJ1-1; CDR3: CASSLDRASTEAFF; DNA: TGTGCCAGCAGCTTGGACAGGGCGAGCACTGAAGCTTTCTTT
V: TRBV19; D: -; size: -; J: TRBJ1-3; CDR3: CASRASGNTIYF; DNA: TGTGCCTCCAGGGCCTCTGGAAACACCATATATTTT
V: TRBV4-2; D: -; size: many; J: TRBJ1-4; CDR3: CASSQDLGAGNEKLFF; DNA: TGTGCCAGCAGCCAAGATCTAGGGGCAGGTAATGAAAAACTGTTTTTT
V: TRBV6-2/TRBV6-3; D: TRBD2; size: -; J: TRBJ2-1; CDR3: CASSREGRLQFF; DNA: TGTGCCAGCAGTAGGGAGGGACGGCTGCAGTTCTTC
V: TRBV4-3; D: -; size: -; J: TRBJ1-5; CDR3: CASSPAWGSNQPQHF; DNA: TGCGCCAGCAGCCCGGCGTGGGGCAGCAATCAGCCCCAGCATTTT
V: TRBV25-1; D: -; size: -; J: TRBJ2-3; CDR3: CASSEYRAGSTDTQYF; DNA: TGTGCCAGCAGTGAATATCGGGCGGGGAGCACAGATACGCAGTATTTT
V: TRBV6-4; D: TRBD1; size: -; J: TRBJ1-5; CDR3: CASSDTGQWPYSNQPQHF; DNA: TGTGCCAGCAGTGACACGGGACAGTGGCCTTATAGCAATCAGCCCCAGCATTTT
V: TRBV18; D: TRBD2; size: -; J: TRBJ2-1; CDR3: CASSPGSGRYDEQFF; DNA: TGTGCCAGCTCACCTGGGAGCGGGAGATATGATGAGCAGTTCTTC
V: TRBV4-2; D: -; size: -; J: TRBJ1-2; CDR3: CASSKSYTRGNYGYTF; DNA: TGTGCCAGCAGCAAAAGCTACACCCGAGGCAACTATGGCTACACCTTC
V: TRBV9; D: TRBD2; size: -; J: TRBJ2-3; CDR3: CASSVEGSGRNTQYF; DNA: TGTGCCAGCAGCGTTGAAGGTAGCGGGAGAAATACGCAGTATTTT